The rows below give T cell receptor beta chains drawn from one sample of a study of blood T cell repertoires in COVID-19. Sequencing used immunoSEQ multiplex PCR; TCRdb keeps in-frame clones, though not all of them. The sample includes some 150,000 clones, roughly four fifths of them seen just once. Sequenced sample: peripheral blood. These receptors all come from a woman aged 80 or over with active or convalescent COVID-19. Both conserved end residues are part of each CDR3. Fields, in order: V gene, CDR3 protein.

v_call: TRBV19
cdr3_aa: CASSLGTFTGGYTF

v_call: TRBV6-6
cdr3_aa: CASNVRQGHTEAFF

v_call: TRBV6-5
cdr3_aa: CASRPYYASYEQYF

v_call: TRBV18
cdr3_aa: CASSPPTGNNQPQHF

v_call: TRBV13
cdr3_aa: CASSSRTALYQETQYF

v_call: TRBV7-2
cdr3_aa: CASSIGREHLNTGELFF

v_call: TRBV5-4
cdr3_aa: CASSSRGGANNEQFF

v_call: TRBV7-2
cdr3_aa: CASSTWTGGNEKLFF

v_call: TRBV3-1/TRBV3-2
cdr3_aa: CASSQGGGTEAFF

v_call: TRBV6-5
cdr3_aa: CASSGQAASYGYTF

v_call: TRBV5-4
cdr3_aa: CASSEPGTRGGGTQYF

v_call: TRBV19
cdr3_aa: CASSWGGGMETQYF

v_call: TRBV11-1
cdr3_aa: CASSPRGQGGTGELFF

v_call: TRBV5-1
cdr3_aa: CASSKGLPNTEAFF

v_call: TRBV5-6
cdr3_aa: CASSLKTGANYGYTF

v_call: TRBV28
cdr3_aa: CASRVLVGGGYTF

v_call: TRBV7-3
cdr3_aa: CASSLSQAIYNEQFF

v_call: TRBV7-2
cdr3_aa: CASSSTGTREKLFF

v_call: TRBV30
cdr3_aa: CAWSRQGGIGNTIYF

v_call: TRBV20-1
cdr3_aa: CSAGGSYEQYF

v_call: TRBV5-6
cdr3_aa: CASSLGRRVNYGYTF

v_call: TRBV15
cdr3_aa: CATTTPWRGGWNEQFF

v_call: TRBV18
cdr3_aa: CASSRDKGNQPQHF

v_call: TRBV2
cdr3_aa: CASRQALGELFF

v_call: TRBV16
cdr3_aa: CASSRSRENTEAFF

v_call: TRBV2
cdr3_aa: CASQGESNQPQHF

v_call: TRBV10-1
cdr3_aa: CASSESARTGRETQYF

v_call: TRBV6-5
cdr3_aa: CASSTKRQRYTEAFF

v_call: TRBV7-2
cdr3_aa: CASSYGHYEQYF

v_call: TRBV7-2
cdr3_aa: CASSLARGGGEKLFF

v_call: TRBV18
cdr3_aa: CASSPSTDPNEKLFF

v_call: TRBV5-8
cdr3_aa: CASSERGGYTDTQYF

v_call: TRBV5-1
cdr3_aa: CASSLVGRNTEAFF

v_call: TRBV11-2
cdr3_aa: CASSRDRGHRTEAFF

v_call: TRBV14
cdr3_aa: CASSHGLVFYEQYF

v_call: TRBV6-1
cdr3_aa: CASSAGFAGGGNEQFF

v_call: TRBV7-2
cdr3_aa: CASSLFRAGEGYEQYF

v_call: TRBV6-1
cdr3_aa: CASSEKGLPEEAFF

v_call: TRBV2
cdr3_aa: CASSDMTGNQPQHF

v_call: TRBV7-2
cdr3_aa: CASSPGTGQGQPQHF

v_call: TRBV18
cdr3_aa: CASSSQVAGSGNTIYF

v_call: TRBV19
cdr3_aa: CASSSPGQGNQPQHF

v_call: TRBV11-2
cdr3_aa: CASSLIQGAANEKLFF

v_call: TRBV18
cdr3_aa: CASSPDTGSSYEQYF

v_call: TRBV11-2
cdr3_aa: CASSSEGDGYTF

v_call: TRBV28
cdr3_aa: CASSSGTSGGAIIEQFF

v_call: TRBV11-2
cdr3_aa: CASSFPGLNEQFF

v_call: TRBV7-9
cdr3_aa: CASSLSQGAFGYTF